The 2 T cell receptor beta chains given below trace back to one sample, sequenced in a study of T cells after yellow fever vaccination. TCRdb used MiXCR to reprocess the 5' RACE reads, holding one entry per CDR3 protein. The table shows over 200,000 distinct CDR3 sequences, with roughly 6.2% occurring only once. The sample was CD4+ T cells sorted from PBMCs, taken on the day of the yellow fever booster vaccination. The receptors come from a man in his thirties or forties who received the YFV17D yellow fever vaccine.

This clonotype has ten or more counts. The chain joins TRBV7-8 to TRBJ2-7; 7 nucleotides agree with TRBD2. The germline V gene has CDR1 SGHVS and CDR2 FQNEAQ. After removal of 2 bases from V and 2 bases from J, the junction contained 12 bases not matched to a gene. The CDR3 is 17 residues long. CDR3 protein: CASSLMQTSTRAYEQYF. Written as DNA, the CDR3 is TGTGCCAGCAGCTTAATGCAGACTAGCACGCGGGCCTACGAGCAGTACTTC.

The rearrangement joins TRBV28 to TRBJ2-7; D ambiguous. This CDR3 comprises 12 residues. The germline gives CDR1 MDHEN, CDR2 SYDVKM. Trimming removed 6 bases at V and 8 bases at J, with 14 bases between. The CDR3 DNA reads TGTGCCAGCAGACCTCCTAACGGCAAGCAGTACTTC. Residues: CASRPPNGKQYF.